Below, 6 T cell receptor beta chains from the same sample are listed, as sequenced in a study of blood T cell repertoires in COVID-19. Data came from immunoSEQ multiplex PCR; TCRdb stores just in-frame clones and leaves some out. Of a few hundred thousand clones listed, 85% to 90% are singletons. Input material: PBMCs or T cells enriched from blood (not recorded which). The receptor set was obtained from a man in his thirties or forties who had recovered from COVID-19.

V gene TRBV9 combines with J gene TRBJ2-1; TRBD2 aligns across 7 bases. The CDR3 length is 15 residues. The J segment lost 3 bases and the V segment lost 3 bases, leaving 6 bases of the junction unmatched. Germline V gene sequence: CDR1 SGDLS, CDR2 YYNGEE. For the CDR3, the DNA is TGTGCCAGCAGCGCGAGACTAGCCAGCTACAATGAGCAGTTCTTC. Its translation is CASSARLASYNEQFF. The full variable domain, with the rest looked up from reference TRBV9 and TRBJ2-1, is DSGVTQTPKHLITATGQRVTLRCSPRSGDLSVYWYQQSLDQGLQFLIQYYNGEERAKGNILERFSAQQFPDLHSELNLSSLELGDSALYFCASSARLASYNEQFFGPGTRLTVL.

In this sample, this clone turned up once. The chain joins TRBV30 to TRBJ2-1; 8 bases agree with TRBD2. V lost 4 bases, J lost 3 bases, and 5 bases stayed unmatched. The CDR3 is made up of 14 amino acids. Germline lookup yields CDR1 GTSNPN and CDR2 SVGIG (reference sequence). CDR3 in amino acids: CAWTSGGDYNEQFF. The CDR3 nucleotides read TGTGCCTGGACCAGCGGGGGCGACTACAATGAGCAGTTCTTC.

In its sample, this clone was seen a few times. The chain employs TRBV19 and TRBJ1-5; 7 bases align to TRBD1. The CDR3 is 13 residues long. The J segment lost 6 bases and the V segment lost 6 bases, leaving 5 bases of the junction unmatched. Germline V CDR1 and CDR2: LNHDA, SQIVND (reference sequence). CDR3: CASSGTVSQPQHF. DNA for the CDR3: TGTGCCAGTAGCGGGACAGTCAGTCAGCCCCAGCATTTT.

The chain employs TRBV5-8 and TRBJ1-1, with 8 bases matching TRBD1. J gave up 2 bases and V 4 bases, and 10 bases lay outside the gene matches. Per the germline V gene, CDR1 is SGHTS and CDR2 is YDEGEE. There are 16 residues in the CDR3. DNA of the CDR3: TGTGCCAGCAGCCCATCGACAGGGGTCTTTAACACTGAAGCTTTCTTT. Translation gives CASSPSTGVFNTEAFF.

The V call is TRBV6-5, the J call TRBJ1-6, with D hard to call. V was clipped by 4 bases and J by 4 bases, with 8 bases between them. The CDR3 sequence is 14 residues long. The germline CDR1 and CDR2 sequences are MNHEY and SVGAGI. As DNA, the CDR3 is TGTGCCAGCAGTTCGGGTTCGTATAATTCACCCCTCCACTTT. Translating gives CASSSGSYNSPLHF.

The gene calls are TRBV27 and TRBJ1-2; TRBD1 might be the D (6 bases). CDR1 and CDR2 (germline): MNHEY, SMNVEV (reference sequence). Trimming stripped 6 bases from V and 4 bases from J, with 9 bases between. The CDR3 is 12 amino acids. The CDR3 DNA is TGTGCCAGCAGAACAGGGTCCTATGGCTACACCTTC. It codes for CASRTGSYGYTF.